These 21 T cell receptor beta chains came from one sample sequenced in a study of vaccination and CD4 T cells after COVID-19. Treatment indicated: roughly 10-day PBMC culture with coronavirus spike peptide pools or control peptides (ViraFEST assay). The antigens these receptors bind are not known. Oncomine TCR Beta short-read sequencing was applied to DNA from cultured CD4+ T cells. TCRdb re-called the PCR reads through MiXCR, storing one row per CDR3 protein. The data contain approximately 15,000 distinct CDR3 sequences, about 55% of them seen just once; the ten biggest clones take up approximately 4.6%. The material was CD4+ T cells from blood, cultured in vitro, obtained before SARS-CoV-2 vaccination. These receptors originate from a human donor who had recovered from COVID-19.

The J gene is TRBJ2-5, the V gene TRBV7-9; unclear D gene. The length of the CDR3 is 14 residues. CDR1 and CDR2 from the germline V gene are SEHNR and FQNEAQ (reference sequence). The V gene lost 4 bases and the J gene lost 0 bases, with 9 bases spanning the gap. DNA for the CDR3: TGTGCCAGCAGCTCTGGACGGTACCAAGAGACCCAGTACTTC. This sequence encodes CASSSGRYQETQYF.

This chain uses TRBV28 with TRBJ1-5, with 11 nucleotides matching TRBD1. Unmatched junction bases numbered 7, after V lost 6 bases and J lost 0 bases. The CDR3 contains 17 residues. In germline, CDR1 is MDHEN, CDR2 SYDVKM. The CDR3 sequence is CASSPGTGGYSNQPQHF. In DNA form, the CDR3 reads TGTGCCAGCAGCCCCGGGACAGGGGGTTATAGCAATCAGCCCCAGCATTTT.

The V gene is TRBV10-3, the J gene TRBJ2-7; D might be TRBD1 (5 bases). CDR1 and CDR2 (germline): ENHRY, SYGVKD. The CDR3 has 16 residues. The V and J ends lost 2 bases and 0 bases respectively, with 14 bases between them. CDR3 region: CAISEHGVRVSYEQYF. The CDR3 bases are TGTGCCATCAGTGAGCATGGGGTCAGGGTCTCCTACGAGCAGTACTTC.

J is TRBJ1-2 and V is TRBV19; no clear D gene. The CDR3 length is 10 residues. CDR1 LNHDA and CDR2 SQIVND come from the germline V gene (reference sequence). Trimming removed 8 bases at V and 3 bases at J, with 4 bases between. Written as DNA, the CDR3 is TGTGCCAGTGGGTACTATGGCTACACCTTC. This codes for CASGYYGYTF.

CDR3 sequence reads: CASSGQANTEAFF. The CDR3 DNA follows: TGTGCCAGCAGCGGACAGGCGAACACTGAAGCTTTCTTT. The chain carries TRBV5-4 and TRBJ1-1, with 7 bases aligning to TRBD1. CDR1 and CDR2 from the germline V gene are SGHNT and YYREEE (reference sequence). The ends lost 4 bases at V and 1 base at J; junction bases unmatched: 1. The CDR3 has 13 residues. Based on the CDR3 plus reference TRBV5-4 and TRBJ1-1, the full variable domain is ETGVTQSPTHLIKTRGQQVTLRCSSQSGHNTVSWYQQALGQGPQFIFQYYREEENGRGNFPPRFSGLQFPNYSSELNVNALELDDSALYLCASSGQANTEAFFGQGTRLTVV.

The J gene is TRBJ2-7, the V gene TRBV6-2 or TRBV6-3; 10 bases are shared with TRBD2. This CDR3 has 14 amino acids. Germline V gene sequence: CDR1 MNHEY, CDR2 SVGEGT. V trimming: 6 bases; J trimming: 2 bases; junction bases outside the gene matches: 4. The CDR3 DNA reads TGTGCCAGCAGGCCTACTAGCGGGGCCTACGAGCAGTACTTC. Encoded protein: CASRPTSGAYEQYF.

This chain connects TRBV15 to TRBJ2-3; D gene uncertain. The CDR3 contains 15 residues. Germline V gives CDR1 LNHNV, CDR2 YYDKDF (reference sequence). V lost 5 bases and J lost 2, with 14 bases in between. The CDR3 sequence: CATSVSRVSTDTQYF. The DNA for the CDR3 is TGTGCCACCAGCGTAAGTAGGGTCTCCACAGATACGCAGTATTTT. Combining the CDR3 with reference TRBV15 and TRBJ2-3 gives the whole variable domain DAMVIQNPRYQVTQFGKPVTLSCSQTLNHNVMYWYQQKSSQAPKLLFHYYDKDFNNEADTPDNFQSRRPNTSFCFLDIRSPGLGDTAMYLCATSVSRVSTDTQYFGPGTRLTVL.

The rearrangement links TRBV11-2 to TRBJ2-7; 11 positions agree with TRBD1. The germline V gene has CDR1 SGHAT and CDR2 FQNNGV. V lost 5 bases, J lost 7 bases, and 10 bases stayed unmatched. This CDR3 has 15 amino acids. The CDR3 DNA reads as TGTGCCAGCAGCCGAGGACAGGGGGCCTTGAGAGAGCAGTACTTC. This gives the protein CASSRGQGALREQYF.

CDR3 coding DNA: TGTGCCGTCGGGGCAGCGAACACTGAAGCTTTCTTT. Protein sequence: CAVGAANTEAFF. The chain has TRBV2 and TRBJ1-1; possibly TRBD1 for D (5 bases). Germline V lookup: CDR1 SNHLY, CDR2 FYNNEI. The CDR3 loop spans 12 amino acids. V was clipped by 11 bases and J by 1 base, with 11 bases between them.

As for this clonotype: Relative to the germline gene, one junction end is altered; a read error may explain this. This chain links TRBV7-2 with TRBJ2-2; D may be TRBD1 or TRBD2 (5 bases each). This CDR3 has 14 amino acids. Germline V gene sequence: CDR1 SGHTA, CDR2 FQGNSA. DNA for the CDR3: TGCGCCAGCAGCCAACGTGGGGGAACCGGGGAGCTGTTTTTT. Protein sequence: CASSQRGGTGELFF.

This clonotype occurred a few times. The chain combines TRBV6-5 with TRBJ1-1; possibly TRBD1 for D (6 bases). The ends were cut back, 2 bases at V and 1 base at J, with 14 bases in the middle. The CDR3 covers 16 residues. Per germline, CDR1 MNHEY and CDR2 SVGAGI. The CDR3 protein is CASSYRGAPGNTEAFF. CDR3 nucleotides: TGTGCCAGCAGTTACCGGGGGGCCCCAGGGAACACTGAAGCTTTCTTT.

The chain recombines TRBV20-1 with TRBJ1-1; 10 nucleotides agree with TRBD1. Unmatched junction bases numbered 6, after V lost 5 bases and J lost 9 bases. The CDR3 has 12 residues. Germline CDR1 and CDR2: DFQATT and SNEGSKA (reference sequence). The CDR3 DNA reads TGCAGTGCTGAGACAGGGGGCGGGAAAGCTTTCTTT. Translation: CSAETGGGKAFF.

The chain links TRBV20-1 to TRBJ1-4; TRBD1 matches 8 bases. This CDR3 region has 14 residues. V lost 0 bases and J lost 5; bases outside the gene matches: 2. CDR1 and CDR2 from the germline V gene are DFQATT and SNEGSKA (reference sequence). The CDR3 DNA is TGCAGTGCTAGAGACAGGGGGCGAAATGAAAAACTGTTTTTT. Translating gives CSARDRGRNEKLFF.

The V gene is TRBV7-2, the J gene TRBJ2-1, with 8 bases matching TRBD1. CDR1 is SGHTA and CDR2 is FQGNSA in the germline V gene. V shed 5 bases, J shed 9 bases, and the junction held 12 bases outside the gene matches. The CDR3 is 15 amino acids. CDR3 in amino acids: CASSQRTGRFGEQFF. The CDR3 bases are TGTGCCAGCAGCCAAAGGACAGGGAGGTTTGGTGAGCAGTTCTTC.

V gene TRBV2 combines with J gene TRBJ2-7; weak D call: TRBD1 (5 bases). The CDR3 length is 13 residues. V lost 6 bases, J lost 0 bases, and 9 bases lay in between. Germline-derived CDR1 and CDR2 are SNHLY and FYNNEI. The CDR3 sequence is CASSRQSSYEQYF. Here the CDR3 DNA reads TGTGCCAGCAGCAGACAGTCCTCCTACGAGCAGTACTTC.

The J gene is TRBJ1-3, the V gene TRBV6-2 or TRBV6-3; 7 nucleotides agree with TRBD1. Unmatched junction bases numbered 7, after V lost 6 bases and J lost 5 bases. There are 14 residues in the CDR3. Germline CDR1 is MNHEY and CDR2 is SVGEGT. CDR3: CASSRGQDRNTIYF. CDR3 in DNA: TGTGCCAGCAGCCGCGGACAGGACAGAAACACCATATATTTT.

This clonotype was seen only a few times. Here the CDR3 reads CASSLGTAQYEQYF. The CDR3 nucleotides read TGTGCCAGCAGCTTAGGGACAGCTCAATACGAGCAGTACTTC. The chain joins TRBV7-9 to TRBJ2-7; D is perhaps TRBD1 (6 bases). This CDR3 has 14 amino acids. From germline, CDR1 is SEHNR and CDR2 FQNEAQ (reference sequence). V was trimmed by 1 base and J by 4 bases, leaving 11 bases between them. The full variable domain, rest sourced from reference TRBV7-9 and TRBJ2-7, is DTGVSQNPRHKITKRGQNVTFRCDPISEHNRLYWYRQTLGQGPEFLTYFQNEAQLEKSRLLSDRFSAERPKGSFSTLEIQRTEQGDSAMYLCASSLGTAQYEQYFGPGTRLTVT.

The chain uses TRBV19 and TRBJ2-7; TRBD2 aligns across 7 bases. Germline V gene sequence: CDR1 LNHDA, CDR2 SQIVND (reference sequence). The CDR3 covers 14 residues. V shed 7 bases, J shed 1 base, and the junction held 7 bases outside the gene matches. The CDR3 nucleotides are TGTGCCAGTAAGGAGCAGCGGGGTTCCTACGAGCAGTACTTC. Protein sequence: CASKEQRGSYEQYF.

DNA of the CDR3: TGTGCCAGCAGCTCCACAGGGGGCCCCACTGAAGCTTTCTTT. Its translation is CASSSTGGPTEAFF. This sequence joins TRBV7-9 and TRBJ1-1; TRBD1 matches 9 bases. V shed 4 bases and J 4 bases; nucleotides not matched to a gene: 4. The CDR3 has 14 amino acids. Looked up from germline, CDR1 is SEHNR and CDR2 is FQNEAQ (reference sequence). Together with reference TRBV7-9 and TRBJ1-1, the CDR3 gives the full variable domain: DTGVSQNPRHKITKRGQNVTFRCDPISEHNRLYWYRQTLGQGPEFLTYFQNEAQLEKSRLLSDRFSAERPKGSFSTLEIQRTEQGDSAMYLCASSSTGGPTEAFFGQGTRLTVV.

This chain connects TRBV7-2 to TRBJ1-6, with D unclear. Germline lookup yields CDR1 SGHTA and CDR2 FQGNSA. The CDR3 spans 16 residues. Trimming took off 2 bases at V and 9 bases at J, with 17 bases between the two ends. The CDR3 DNA sequence: TGTGCCAGCAGCTTAACTTCAGGCGGCGCGGTTTCACCCCTCCACTTT. Protein: CASSLTSGGAVSPLHF. The full variable domain, with the rest looked up from reference TRBV7-2 and TRBJ1-6, is GAGVSQSPSNKVTEKGKDVELRCDPISGHTALYWYRQSLGQGLEFLIYFQGNSAPDKSGLPSDRFSAERTGGSVSTLTIQRTQQEDSAVYLCASSLTSGGAVSPLHFGNGTRLTVT.

This clonotype was recorded once. The chain links TRBV7-9 to TRBJ1-2; D possibly corresponds to TRBD1 (6 bases). V shed 7 bases and J shed 4 bases, with 16 bases lying between them. CDR1 and CDR2 (germline): SEHNR, FQNEAQ (reference sequence). This CDR3 is 14 amino acids long. CDR3 sequence (DNA): TGTGCCAGCATTGAAGCCTCGGGGGCCTATGGCTACACCTTC. As protein: CASIEASGAYGYTF.